This is a list of T cell receptor beta chains from one sample in a study of naive and memory T cell subsets. TCRdb itself ran the UMI-ligation and nested PCR reads through MiXCR, one entry per CDR3 protein. The table includes 85,000 or so distinct CDR3 sequences, over 8.5% detected once. Sequenced material: naive CD8+ T cells from blood. Every receptor here comes from a human donor in good health. Each CDR3 is given with its conserved first and last residue. The D gene is left open where the match is weak. Rows give clone size only sometimes, using once, few, many, or a class for an expanded clone.

V,J,D,size,CDR3,DNA
TRBV12-3/TRBV12-4,TRBJ1-5,NA,few,CASSRTGGGNQPQHF,TGTGCCAGCAGCCGTACGGGGGGTGGCAATCAGCCCCAGCATTTT
TRBV9,TRBJ2-1,TRBD2,NA,CASSVSGRALNEQFF,TGTGCCAGCAGCGTTAGCGGGAGGGCCCTGAATGAGCAGTTCTTC
TRBV4-1,TRBJ2-4,NA,NA,CASSLGQGRGNIQYF,TGCGCCAGCAGCTTGGGGCAGGGGAGAGGAAACATTCAGTACTTC
TRBV7-9,TRBJ2-1,TRBD2,NA,CASSFQREPFHEQFF,TGTGCCAGCAGCTTCCAGCGGGAGCCTTTCCATGAGCAGTTCTTC
TRBV4-2,TRBJ2-7,NA,few,CASSQGDQVFRLDEQYF,TGTGCCAGCAGCCAAGGCGATCAGGTATTCCGCCTCGACGAGCAGTACTTC
TRBV29-1,TRBJ1-5,NA,few,CSVAGIGNQPQHF,TGCAGCGTTGCAGGGATCGGCAATCAGCCCCAGCATTTT
TRBV7-9,TRBJ2-7,TRBD1,NA,CASSGDSTRGFYEQYF,TGTGCCAGCAGCGGGGACAGTACCCGAGGTTTCTACGAGCAGTACTTC
TRBV7-8,TRBJ2-7,TRBD2,few,CASSLFSGLASSYEQYF,TGTGCCAGCAGCCTCTTCTCTGGACTAGCGAGCTCCTACGAGCAGTACTTC
TRBV6-5,TRBJ2-1,TRBD1,few,CASSYRQTGALYNEQFF,TGTGCCAGCAGTTACCGCCAAACAGGGGCGCTATACAATGAGCAGTTCTTC
TRBV6-2/TRBV6-3,TRBJ1-1,TRBD1,few,CASSYGTAAATEAFF,TGTGCCAGCAGTTACGGGACAGCCGCCGCCACTGAAGCTTTCTTT
TRBV9,TRBJ2-5,TRBD1,NA,CASSAEGQSQETQYF,TGTGCCAGCAGCGCAGAGGGACAGAGCCAAGAGACCCAGTACTTC
TRBV19,TRBJ2-1,NA,many,CASRIHKGTSSEQFF,TGTGCCAGTAGGATCCATAAAGGGACTTCCAGTGAGCAGTTCTTC
TRBV12-3/TRBV12-4,TRBJ2-4,TRBD2,few,CASSLGTSGPLQYF,TGTGCCAGCAGTCTGGGGACTAGCGGGCCTCTTCAGTACTTC
TRBV28,TRBJ2-3,TRBD2,many,CASEASGTTTDTQYF,TGTGCCAGCGAGGCTAGCGGGACAACCACAGATACGCAGTATTTT
TRBV7-2,TRBJ2-7,NA,once,CASSLFRGERYF,TGTGCCAGCAGCTTATTTCGGGGAGAACGGTACTTC
TRBV6-1,TRBJ1-2,TRBD1,NA,CASSEAWQGVNYGYTF,TGTGCCAGCAGTGAAGCGTGGCAGGGGGTAAACTATGGCTACACCTTC
TRBV27,TRBJ1-4,TRBD1,few,CASSKTGGASNEKLFF,TGTGCCAGCAGCAAGACAGGGGGCGCTTCTAATGAAAAACTGTTTTTT
TRBV11-2,TRBJ2-1,TRBD2,few,CASSLWGTSGTLSYNEQFF,TGTGCCAGCAGCTTATGGGGGACTAGCGGGACACTCTCCTACAATGAGCAGTTCTTC
TRBV20-1,TRBJ1-2,NA,many,CSAPGRGANYGYTF,TGCAGCGCCCCCGGCAGGGGTGCTAATTATGGCTACACCTTC
TRBV7-9,TRBJ2-5,NA,many,CASSSETQYF,TGTGCCAGCAGCTCAGAGACCCAGTACTTC
TRBV5-1,TRBJ2-1,TRBD2,many,CASSLPPGLADYNEQFF,TGCGCCAGCAGCCTCCCCCCGGGACTAGCGGACTACAATGAGCAGTTCTTC
TRBV29-1,TRBJ2-7,NA,many,CSVGRDYEQYF,TGCAGCGTTGGGCGGGACTACGAGCAGTACTTC
TRBV6-5,TRBJ1-5,NA,NA,CASRPGTAGPQHF,TGTGCCAGCAGACCCGGGACCGCGGGGCCCCAGCATTTT
TRBV5-4,TRBJ2-7,NA,few,CASSLDLTYEQYF,TGTGCCAGCAGCCTGGACTTGACCTACGAGCAGTACTTC
TRBV6-5,TRBJ2-7,TRBD2,few,CASSYLSGRGGYEQYF,TGTGCCAGCAGTTATCTTAGCGGGAGGGGTGGTTACGAGCAGTACTTC
TRBV2,TRBJ2-3,TRBD2,NA,CASSETGGLTDTQYF,TGTGCCAGCAGTGAAACGGGGGGTCTCACAGATACGCAGTATTTT
TRBV6-6,TRBJ2-1,NA,NA,CASSPSDALYNEQFF,TGTGCCAGCAGTCCCTCGGACGCCCTTTACAATGAGCAGTTCTTC
TRBV10-3,TRBJ2-5,TRBD1,few,CAISDRDRNTQETQYF,TGTGCCATCAGTGATAGGGACAGAAATACCCAAGAGACCCAGTACTTC
TRBV29-1,TRBJ2-1,NA,many,CSVEALNNNEQFF,TGCAGCGTTGAGGCCTTAAATAACAATGAGCAGTTCTTC
TRBV27,TRBJ2-5,TRBD2,NA,CASRPWALAGGEEETQYF,TGTGCCAGCAGGCCCTGGGCGCTAGCGGGAGGGGAGGAGGAGACCCAGTACTTC
TRBV7-6,TRBJ2-5,NA,many,CASSLLGEPQYF,TGTGCCAGCAGCCTACTGGGGGAGCCCCAGTACTTC
TRBV5-1,TRBJ2-7,NA,many,CASSLRVGSYNEQYF,TGCGCCAGCAGCTTGCGCGTGGGGAGCTACAACGAGCAGTACTTC
TRBV13,TRBJ2-5,NA,many,CASSSRSAGTQYF,TGTGCCAGCAGCTCGCGGAGCGCAGGGACCCAGTACTTC
TRBV29-1,TRBJ2-7,NA,many,CSVDTGPYEQYF,TGCAGCGTTGACACAGGCCCCTACGAGCAGTACTTC
TRBV11-2,TRBJ2-5,NA,many,CASSSRQAKETQYF,TGTGCCAGCAGCTCTCGGCAGGCTAAAGAGACCCAGTACTTC
TRBV6-5,TRBJ2-5,TRBD2,once,CASSYTGLAGNQETQYF,TGTGCCAGCAGTTACACCGGACTAGCGGGAAACCAAGAGACCCAGTACTTC
TRBV11-2,TRBJ1-1,TRBD1,NA,CASSGIRRDSGILNTEAFF,TGTGCCAGCAGCGGAATACGTCGGGACAGCGGGATATTGAACACTGAAGCTTTCTTT
TRBV27,TRBJ2-7,NA,many,CASKAATGTYEQYF,TGTGCCAGCAAGGCCGCCACCGGGACCTACGAGCAGTACTTC
TRBV11-2,TRBJ2-1,TRBD1,many,CASSSWDRVYNEQFF,TGTGCCAGCAGCTCTTGGGACAGGGTCTACAATGAGCAGTTCTTC
TRBV7-9,TRBJ2-7,TRBD1,few,CASSFTGQGPSYEQYF,TGTGCCAGCAGCTTTACAGGACAGGGACCCTCCTACGAGCAGTACTTC